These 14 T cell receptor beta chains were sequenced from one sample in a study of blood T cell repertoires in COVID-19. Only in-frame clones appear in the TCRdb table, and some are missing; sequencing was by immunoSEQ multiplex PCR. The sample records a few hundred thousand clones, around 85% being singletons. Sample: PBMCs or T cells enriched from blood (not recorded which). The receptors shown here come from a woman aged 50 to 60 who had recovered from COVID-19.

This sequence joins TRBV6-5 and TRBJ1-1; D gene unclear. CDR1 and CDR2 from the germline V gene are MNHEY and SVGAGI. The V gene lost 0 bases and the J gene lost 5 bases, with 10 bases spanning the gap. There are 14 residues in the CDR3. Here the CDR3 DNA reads TGTGCCAGCAGTTACTCGTGGAGTAAGACTGAAGCTTTCTTT. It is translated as CASSYSWSKTEAFF.

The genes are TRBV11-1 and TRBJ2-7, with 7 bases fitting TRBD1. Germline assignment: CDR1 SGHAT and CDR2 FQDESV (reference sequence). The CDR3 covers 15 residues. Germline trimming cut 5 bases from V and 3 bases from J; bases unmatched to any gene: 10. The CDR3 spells CASSRTGTASYEQYF. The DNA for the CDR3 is TGTGCCAGCAGCCGTACCGGGACAGCTAGCTACGAGCAGTACTTC.

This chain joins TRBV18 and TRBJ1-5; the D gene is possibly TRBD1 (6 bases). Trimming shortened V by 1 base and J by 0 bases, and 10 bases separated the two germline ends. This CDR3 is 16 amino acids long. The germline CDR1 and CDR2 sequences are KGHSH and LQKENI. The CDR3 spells CASSPRAGDSNQPQHF. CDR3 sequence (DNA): TGTGCCAGCTCACCACGGGCAGGGGATAGCAATCAGCCCCAGCATTTT.

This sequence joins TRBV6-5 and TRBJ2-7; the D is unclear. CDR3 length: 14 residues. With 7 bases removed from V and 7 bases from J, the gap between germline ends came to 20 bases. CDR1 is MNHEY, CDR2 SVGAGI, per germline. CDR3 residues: CASTSVPAAAEQYF. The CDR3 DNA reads TGTGCCAGCACCTCCGTCCCTGCGGCAGCAGAGCAGTACTTC.

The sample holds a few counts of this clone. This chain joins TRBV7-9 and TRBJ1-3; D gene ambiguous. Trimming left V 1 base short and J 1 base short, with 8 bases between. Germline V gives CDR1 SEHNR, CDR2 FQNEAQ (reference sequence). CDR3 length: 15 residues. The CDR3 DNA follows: TGTGCCAGCAGCTTAGGAGTGAGTTCTGGAAACACCATATATTTT. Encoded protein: CASSLGVSSGNTIYF.

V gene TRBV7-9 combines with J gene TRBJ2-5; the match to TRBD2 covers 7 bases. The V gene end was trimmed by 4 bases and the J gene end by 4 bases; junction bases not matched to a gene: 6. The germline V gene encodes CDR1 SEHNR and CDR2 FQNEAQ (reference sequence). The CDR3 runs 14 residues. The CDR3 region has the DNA TGTGCCAGCAGCTGGGGGGGTATCTTAGAGACCCAGTACTTC. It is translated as CASSWGGILETQYF.

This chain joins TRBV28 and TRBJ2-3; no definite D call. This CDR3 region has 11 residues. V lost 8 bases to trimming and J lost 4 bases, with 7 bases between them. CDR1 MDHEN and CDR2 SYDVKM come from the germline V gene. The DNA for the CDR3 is TGTGCCAGCCGTAGCTCAGATACGCAGTATTTT. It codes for CASRSSDTQYF.

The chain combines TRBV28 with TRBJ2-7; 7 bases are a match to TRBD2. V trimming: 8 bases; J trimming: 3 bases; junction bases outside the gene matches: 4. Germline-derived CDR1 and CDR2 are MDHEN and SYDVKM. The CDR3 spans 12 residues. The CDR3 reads CASSIAGYEQYF. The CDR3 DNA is TGTGCCAGCTCGATAGCGGGCTACGAGCAGTACTTC.

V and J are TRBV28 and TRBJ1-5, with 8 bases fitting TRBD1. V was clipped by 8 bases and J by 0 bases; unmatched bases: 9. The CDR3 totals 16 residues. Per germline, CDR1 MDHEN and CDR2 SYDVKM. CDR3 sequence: CASGGQGPYSNQPQHF. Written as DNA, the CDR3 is TGTGCCAGCGGCGGACAGGGCCCATATAGCAATCAGCCCCAGCATTTT.

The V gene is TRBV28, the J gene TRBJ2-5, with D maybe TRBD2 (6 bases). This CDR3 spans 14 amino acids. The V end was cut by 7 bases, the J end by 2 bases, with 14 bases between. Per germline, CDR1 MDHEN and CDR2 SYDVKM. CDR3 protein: CASMRLALQETQYF. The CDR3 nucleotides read TGTGCCAGCATGCGGCTAGCGTTACAAGAGACCCAGTACTTC.

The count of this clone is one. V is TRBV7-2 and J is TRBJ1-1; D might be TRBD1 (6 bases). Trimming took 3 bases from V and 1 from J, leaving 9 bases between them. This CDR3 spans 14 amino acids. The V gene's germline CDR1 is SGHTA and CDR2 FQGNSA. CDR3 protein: CASSLGTSNTEAFF. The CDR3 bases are TGTGCCAGCAGCTTGGGGACATCGAACACTGAAGCTTTCTTT.

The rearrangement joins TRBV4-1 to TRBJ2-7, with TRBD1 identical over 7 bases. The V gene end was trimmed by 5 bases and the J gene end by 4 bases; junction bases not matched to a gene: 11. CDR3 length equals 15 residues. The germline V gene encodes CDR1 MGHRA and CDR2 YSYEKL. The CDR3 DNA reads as TGCGCCAGCAGCTTCATGACAGGGTGGGATTACGAGCAGTACTTC. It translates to CASSFMTGWDYEQYF.

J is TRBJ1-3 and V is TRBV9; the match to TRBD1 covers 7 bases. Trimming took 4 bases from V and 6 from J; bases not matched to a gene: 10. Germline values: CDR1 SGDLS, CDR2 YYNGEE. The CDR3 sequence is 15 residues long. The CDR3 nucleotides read TGTGCCAGCAGCCTCACCTCGGGACAGATAAACACCATATATTTT. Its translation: CASSLTSGQINTIYF.

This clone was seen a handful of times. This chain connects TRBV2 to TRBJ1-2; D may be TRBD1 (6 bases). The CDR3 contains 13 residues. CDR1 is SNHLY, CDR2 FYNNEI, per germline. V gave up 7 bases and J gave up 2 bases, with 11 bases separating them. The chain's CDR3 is CASTRTENYGYTF. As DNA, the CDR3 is TGTGCCAGCACCCGGACAGAGAACTATGGCTACACCTTC.